The clone carrying this T cell receptor beta chain showed up many times. The CDR3 spans 14 residues. Germline-derived CDR1 and CDR2 are MNHEY and SMNVEV (reference sequence). With 4 bases removed from V and 4 bases from J, the gap between germline ends came to 12 bases. TCRdb re-called the 5' RACE reads with MiXCR, one entry per CDR3 protein. The sample has 78,000 or so distinct CDR3 sequences; more than 5.5% are singletons. The record originates from a study of T cells after yellow fever vaccination. The chain joins TRBV27 to TRBJ2-3, with D possibly TRBD2 on 7 matching bases. The sequence was collected from a man between 18 and 35 years old who received the YFV17D yellow fever vaccine. The sample consisted of CD8+ T cells sorted from PBMCs, taken around 10 days after the first yellow fever vaccination. CDR3 sequence (DNA): TGTGCCAGCAGTTACGGCGGGGGCTCAGATACGCAGTATTTT. Protein: CASSYGGGSDTQYF.